Presented here are 21 T cell receptor beta chains from one specimen sequenced in a study of beta chain features in type 1 diabetes. The authors reverse transcribed all of the isolated RNA, so sequencing captured expressed TCRB transcripts. Using immunoSEQ multiplex PCR, the repertoire was profiled, and TCRdb retains in-frame clones only, with some absent. Of about 150,000 clones listed, over 8.5% are singletons. Sequenced material: central memory CD4+ T cells from blood. The receptors come from a young man in good health.

This clone was detected only a few times. CDR3 sequence (DNA): TGTGCCAGCAGCGTCCGCCAGGGAGGTCAGTTCTTC. It encodes CASSVRQGGQFF. V and J are TRBV9 and TRBJ2-1, with D perhaps matching TRBD2 (6 bases). The V end lost 2 bases, the J end lost 13 bases, and 13 bases lay between the germline ends. The germline CDR1 and CDR2 sequences are SGDLS and YYNGEE. CDR3 size: 12 residues.

The chain carries TRBV4-3 and TRBJ2-1, with no clear D. V was cut by 0 bases and J by 5 bases, with 14 bases left in between. Germline CDR1 reads LGHNA; CDR2 reads YSLEER. This CDR3 is 16 amino acids long. CDR3 amino acids: CASSQDLGGRNNEQFF. The CDR3, as DNA: TGCGCCAGCAGCCAAGATCTGGGTGGGCGCAACAATGAGCAGTTCTTC.

This clone has a handful of counts. The V gene is TRBV10-3, the J gene TRBJ2-7; D is undetermined. Trimming took 0 bases from V and 0 from J, leaving 6 bases between them. The CDR3 loop spans 14 amino acids. Looked up from germline, CDR1 is ENHRY and CDR2 is SYGVKD. The CDR3 is CAISESRSSYEQYF. As DNA, the CDR3 is TGTGCCATCAGTGAGTCAAGGAGCTCCTACGAGCAGTACTTC.

The rearrangement uses TRBV7-2 and TRBJ1-2, with 7 nucleotides matching TRBD1. CDR1 and CDR2 from the germline V gene are SGHTA and FQGNSA. J gave up 4 bases and V 7 bases, and 3 bases lay outside the gene matches. This CDR3 is 12 amino acids long. The CDR3, as DNA: TGTGCCAGCAACAGGGACAGCTATGGCTACACCTTC. This codes for CASNRDSYGYTF. The full variable domain, with the rest looked up from reference TRBV7-2 and TRBJ1-2, is GAGVSQSPSNKVTEKGKDVELRCDPISGHTALYWYRQSLGQGLEFLIYFQGNSAPDKSGLPSDRFSAERTGGSVSTLTIQRTQQEDSAVYLCASNRDSYGYTFGSGTRLTVV.

The chain uses TRBV6-5 and TRBJ2-4, with 8 bases fitting TRBD1. Germline-derived CDR1 and CDR2 are MNHEY and SVGAGI. The CDR3 totals 12 residues. Trimming took 6 bases from V and 12 from J; bases not matched to a gene: 7. CDR3 DNA sequence: TGTGCCAGCAGACCAGGGACAGGCCATCAGTACTTC. Amino acids: CASRPGTGHQYF.

This clone came up a few times. The chain employs TRBV7-2 and TRBJ1-1, with D perhaps matching TRBD1 (6 bases). V was cut by 1 base and J by 4 bases, with 13 bases left in between. This CDR3 is built from 15 residues. Germline CDR1 and CDR2: SGHTA and FQGNSA. CDR3 bases: TGTGCCAGCAGCTTAGGGCTAGGCAGGGGCACTGAAGCTTTCTTT. This gives the protein CASSLGLGRGTEAFF.

This chain links TRBV29-1 with TRBJ2-7; D unclear. CDR3 length equals 15 residues. Germline assignment: CDR1 SQVTM and CDR2 ANQGSEA. Trimming took 1 base from V and 0 from J, leaving 13 bases between them. In DNA, the CDR3 is TGCAGCGTTGAAGCCCCCGCGCGGAGCTCCTACGAGCAGTACTTC. Translation gives CSVEAPARSSYEQYF.

The rearrangement uses TRBV19 and TRBJ1-2; the match to TRBD1 covers 7 bases. V shed 7 bases, J shed 6 bases, and the junction held 11 bases outside the gene matches. The CDR3 is 14 residues long. Per germline, CDR1 LNHDA and CDR2 SQIVND (reference sequence). CDR3 region: CASITTGRGHGYTF. CDR3 DNA: TGTGCCAGTATAACTACAGGGAGGGGGCATGGCTACACCTTC.

This clone was seen only a few times. The V and J genes are TRBV4-1 and TRBJ2-3, with a weak D call TRBD2 (6 bases). Germline CDR1 MGHRA, CDR2 YSYEKL. The CDR3 consists of 15 residues. Trimming removed 0 bases from V and 4 bases from J, with 11 bases in between. The CDR3 sequence: CASSQEVTSSDTQYF. Here the CDR3 DNA reads TGCGCCAGCAGCCAAGAGGTCACTAGCTCAGATACGCAGTATTTT.

V gene TRBV29-1 combines with J gene TRBJ1-2; D not resolved. The V end lost 1 base, the J end lost 4 bases, and 13 bases lay between the germline ends. Germline CDR1 and CDR2: SQVTM and ANQGSEA. This CDR3 region has 14 residues. CDR3 bases: TGCAGCGTTGAAGGTGTGTCGGGCCTCTATGGCTACACCTTC. Amino acid sequence: CSVEGVSGLYGYTF.

The J gene is TRBJ1-2, the V gene TRBV28; perhaps TRBD1 as D (5 bases). The CDR3 runs 14 residues. The germline V gene has CDR1 MDHEN and CDR2 SYDVKM. Trimming stripped 5 bases from V and 6 bases from J, with 16 bases between. Written as DNA, the CDR3 is TGTGCCAGCAGTCCACTGGGGGAATTTGATGGCTACACCTTC. Residues: CASSPLGEFDGYTF.

This clone was seen a handful of times. The rearrangement links TRBV9 to TRBJ2-1; TRBD2 matches at 10 bases. With V trimmed by 0 bases and J by 6 bases, 3 bases remained unmatched. Germline lookup yields CDR1 SGDLS and CDR2 YYNGEE. There are 15 residues in the CDR3. The chain's CDR3 is CASSVATSGLNEQFF. Here the CDR3 DNA reads TGTGCCAGCAGCGTAGCGACTAGCGGGCTCAATGAGCAGTTCTTC.

The chain couples TRBV2 to TRBJ1-6; D call uncertain. The CDR3 consists of 14 residues. The germline gives CDR1 SNHLY, CDR2 FYNNEI. The V end lost 2 bases, the J end lost 10 bases, and 12 bases lay between the germline ends. CDR3 residues: CASSESEGSSPLHF. The CDR3 bases are TGTGCCAGCAGTGAATCGGAGGGATCCTCACCCCTCCACTTT.

The sample holds a few counts of this clone. The CDR3 sequence: CASSPSGTGVEQYF. The CDR3 DNA sequence: TGTGCCAGCTCACCATCCGGGACAGGGGTCGAGCAGTACTTC. J is TRBJ2-7 and V is TRBV18; TRBD1 matches at 10 bases. Losses at the gene ends were 2 bases for V and 6 bases for J; bases not matched to a gene: 4. Germline V lookup: CDR1 KGHSH, CDR2 LQKENI. The CDR3 spans 14 residues.

In this sample, this clone turned up a few times. The chain joins TRBV19 to TRBJ2-2; D is uncertain. V was cut by 4 bases and J by 5 bases, with 8 bases left in between. Germline lookup yields CDR1 LNHDA and CDR2 SQIVND (reference sequence). The CDR3 extends over 13 amino acids. CDR3: CASSTLDTGELFF. The CDR3 DNA sequence: TGTGCCAGTAGTACCCTCGATACCGGGGAGCTGTTTTTT. Full variable domain (missing parts from reference TRBV19 and TRBJ2-2): DGGITQSPKYLFRKEGQNVTLSCEQNLNHDAMYWYRQDPGQGLRLIYYSQIVNDFQKGDIAEGYSVSREKKESFPLTVTSAQKNPTAFYLCASSTLDTGELFFGEGSRLTVL.

This clone was seen many times. The chain is built from TRBV18 and TRBJ1-4, with 7 bases identical to TRBD1. Germline-derived CDR1 and CDR2 are KGHSH and LQKENI. With V trimmed by 0 bases and J by 10 bases, 8 bases remained unmatched. The CDR3 covers 15 residues. CDR3 DNA: TGTGCCAGCTCACCACCGAGGACAGGTGGAGGAAAACTGTTTTTT. Protein: CASSPPRTGGGKLFF.

V usage is TRBV7-9 and J usage is TRBJ1-1, with a tentative D call TRBD1 (5 bases). Looked up from germline, CDR1 is SEHNR and CDR2 is FQNEAQ (reference sequence). The CDR3 spans 16 residues. Trimming took off 0 bases at V and 1 base at J, with 12 bases between the two ends. The CDR3, as DNA: TGTGCCAGCAGCTTAGCGGGGCCACCAACGAACACTGAAGCTTTCTTT. Its translation is CASSLAGPPTNTEAFF. Based on the CDR3 plus reference TRBV7-9 and TRBJ1-1, the full variable domain is DTGVSQNPRHKITKRGQNVTFRCDPISEHNRLYWYRQTLGQGPEFLTYFQNEAQLEKSRLLSDRFSAERPKGSFSTLEIQRTEQGDSAMYLCASSLAGPPTNTEAFFGQGTRLTVV.

The chain links TRBV9 to TRBJ1-2; TRBD1 is a possible D gene (5 bases). The germline gives CDR1 SGDLS, CDR2 YYNGEE. Between the trimmed V and J ends, which lost 0 bases and 4 bases, there was a span of 10 bases. This CDR3 region has 14 residues. CDR3 in DNA: TGTGCCAGCAGCGTAGCTACACAGGCCTATGGCTACACCTTC. It specifies CASSVATQAYGYTF.

V usage is TRBV29-1 and J usage is TRBJ1-1; the match to TRBD1 covers 7 bases. Germline CDR1 is SQVTM and CDR2 is ANQGSEA. The CDR3 is 15 amino acids. V gave up 6 bases and J gave up 4 bases; unmatched junction bases: 14. The CDR3 sequence: CSVYTKGGLSTEAFF. The CDR3 DNA reads TGCAGCGTCTATACGAAAGGGGGCTTGAGCACTGAAGCTTTCTTT. Full variable domain (outside the CDR3, taken from reference TRBV29-1 and TRBJ1-1): SAVISQKPSRDICQRGTSLTIQCQVDSQVTMMFWYRQQPGQSLTLIATANQGSEATYESGFVIDKFPISRPNLTFSTLTVSNMSPEDSSIYLCSVYTKGGLSTEAFFGQGTRLTVV.

The V and J genes are TRBV30 and TRBJ2-2; D possibly corresponds to TRBD1 (6 bases). Germline CDR1 and CDR2: GTSNPN and SVGIG (reference sequence). This CDR3 comprises 14 residues. Trimming removed 2 bases from V and 2 bases from J, with 9 bases in between. The CDR3 coding sequence is TGTGCCTGGAGTTGGACAGATAACACCGGGGAGCTGTTTTTT. It translates to CAWSWTDNTGELFF.

This clone was counted only a few times. This sequence joins TRBV9 and TRBJ2-3, with D unresolved. The CDR3 spans 13 residues. The germline V gene has CDR1 SGDLS and CDR2 YYNGEE. V was trimmed by 0 bases and J by 2 bases, leaving 4 bases between them. CDR3 amino acids: CASSVANTDTQYF. CDR3 coding DNA: TGTGCCAGCAGCGTAGCCAACACAGATACGCAGTATTTT.